This T cell receptor beta chain was recorded in a study of blood T cell repertoires in COVID-19. Study summary: The samples span acute and convalescent COVID-19 from the United States, Italy and Spain.

V lost 6 bases, J lost 3 bases, and 12 bases lay in between. The CDR3 sequence is 13 residues long. Assay used: immunoSEQ multiplex PCR; TCRdb lists only in-frame clones, some missing. This sample has around 78,000 clones; 82% occur once, and the top ten carry under 20%. The source of this sequence is a human donor in a cohort sampled during active COVID-19. The material sequenced was peripheral blood. The chain is built from TRBV12-3 or TRBV12-4 and TRBJ2-7, with no clear D. In DNA form, the CDR3 reads TGTGCCAGCAGAGGAACAGTCGACTACGAGCAGTACTTC. Encoded protein: CASRGTVDYEQYF.